Listed below are T cell receptor beta chains from one sample, sequenced in a study of T cell responses to AZD1222 COVID-19 vaccine. TCRdb's copy holds only in-frame clones and misses some; the assay was immunoSEQ multiplex PCR. The table has roughly 190,000 clones, over 80% seen once; the top ten hold 1% to 1.5%. The sample was peripheral blood, taken on day 0 of AZD1222 vaccination. Source of these receptors: an adult in good health. Both conserved end residues are part of each CDR3. The order of the fields is clone size, V gene, D gene, J gene, CDR3 length, CDR3 DNA, CDR3 protein. D genes are given only for firm matches. Not every row has a clone size; where given, it reads once, few, many or a size class.

>-|TRBV29-1|-|TRBJ1-2|14
TGCAGCGTTGAATCGGCAGGGGCGCGAGATGGCTACACCTTC
CSVESAGARDGYTF
>-|TRBV28|TRBD2|TRBJ2-7|15
TGTGCCAGCAGTTTCCGGACTAGCGGAGACTACGAGCAGTACTTC
CASSFRTSGDYEQYF
>few|TRBV30|-|TRBJ2-5|13
TGTGCCTGGAGTGTACAAGGGGGAGAGACCCAGTACTTC
CAWSVQGGETQYF
>-|TRBV7-9|-|TRBJ1-3|14
TGTGCCAGCAGCTTTCCGGGGACTGGAAACACCATATATTTT
CASSFPGTGNTIYF
>-|TRBV19|TRBD1|TRBJ2-1|14
TGTGCCAGTAGTATAGCGGACAGGGGATATGAGCAGTTCTTC
CASSIADRGYEQFF
>-|TRBV18|-|TRBJ1-4|15
TGTGCCAGCTCACCTTCCGGGACCGCGGGCGAAAAACTGTTTTTT
CASSPSGTAGEKLFF
>-|TRBV12-5|-|TRBJ2-1|12
TGTGCTAGTGGTTCCGGACAAGCTGAGCAGTTCTTC
CASGSGQAEQFF
>-|TRBV7-8|-|TRBJ2-2|15
TGTGCCAGCAGCCTCTCGGGGGGCAGGGCCGGGGAGCTGTTTTTT
CASSLSGGRAGELFF
>-|TRBV5-1|-|TRBJ1-6|13
TGCGCCAGCAGCTTGGAGGCGGTGACACCCCTCCACTTT
CASSLEAVTPLHF
>once|TRBV9|-|TRBJ1-5|13
TGTGCCAGCAGCGTAGGTCCGGATCAGCCCCAGCATTTT
CASSVGPDQPQHF
>-|TRBV30|-|TRBJ1-5|14
TGTGCCTGGGGGGGTGAGGGGTTGAATCAGCCCCAGCATTTT
CAWGGEGLNQPQHF
>-|TRBV4-2|TRBD1|TRBJ1-2|12
TGTGCCAGCGCGGCAGGGGGAGGGGGCTACACCTTC
CASAAGGGGYTF
>-|TRBV7-9|-|TRBJ1-5|12
TGTGCCAGCAGCTTAGGGCATCAGCCCCAGCATTTT
CASSLGHQPQHF
>-|TRBV7-6|-|TRBJ2-7|16
TGTGCCAGCAGCTTAGCCCGGACAGGCGGGACCTACGAGCAGTACTTC
CASSLARTGGTYEQYF
>-|TRBV18|-|TRBJ1-1|13
TGTGCCAGCTCGTCGGGAGAGAACACTGAAGCTTTCTTT
CASSSGENTEAFF
>-|TRBV6-6|TRBD1|TRBJ2-1|16
TGTGCCAGCAGTTATTCTCGACTACAGGGGTTCAATGAGCAGTTCTTC
CASSYSRLQGFNEQFF
>-|TRBV21-1|-|TRBJ1-5|13
TGTGCCAGCAGCAAAGTTCGTGGACAGGGCCAGCATTTT
CASSKVRGQGQHF
>-|TRBV14|TRBD1|TRBJ2-2|18
TGTGCCAGCAGCCCCCGGGGACGGGGACAGGGGTTCGCCGGGGAGCTGTTTTTT
CASSPRGRGQGFAGELFF
>-|TRBV5-1|-|TRBJ2-5|16
TGCGCCAGCAGCTTGGTAGCAGCGGGTCCGACGGAGACCCAGTACTTC
CASSLVAAGPTETQYF
>-|TRBV5-1|-|TRBJ1-5|14
TGCGCCAGCAGAGAAGGGAATGGCAATCAGCCCCAGCATTTT
CASREGNGNQPQHF
>-|TRBV2|-|TRBJ2-7|12
TGTGCCAGCAGGGGGGGGCCCTACGAGCAGTACTTC
CASRGGPYEQYF
>-|TRBV6-5|TRBD2|TRBJ2-5|15
TGTGCCAGCAGCCTTCTAGCGGGGACCCAAGAGACCCAGTACTTC
CASSLLAGTQETQYF